This entry lists 28 T cell receptor beta chains sequenced from one sample in a study of blood T cell repertoires in COVID-19. The repertoire was sequenced with immunoSEQ multiplex PCR; TCRdb's copy has only in-frame clones and lacks some. The sample carries over 200,000 clones, around nine tenths recorded once. Material: PBMCs or T cells enriched from blood (not recorded which). These receptors were obtained from a woman under 40 with acute COVID-19.

The chain recombines TRBV5-4 with TRBJ1-1, with D unresolved. Trimming removed 6 bases at V and 2 bases at J, with 20 bases between. The CDR3 loop spans 16 amino acids. CDR1 and CDR2 from the germline V gene are SGHNT and YYREEE (reference sequence). The CDR3 nucleotides read TGTGCCAGCACCCCCGTGGTGGGGAGGAGTAACACTGAAGCTTTCTTT. The encoded protein is CASTPVVGRSNTEAFF.

The chain joins TRBV12-5 to TRBJ2-2; 9 bases line up with TRBD1. Germline values: CDR1 LGHNT, CDR2 FRNRAP. The CDR3 contains 14 residues. V gave up 3 bases and J gave up 6 bases; unmatched junction bases: 2. CDR3 sequence: CASGLQGAAGELFF. The CDR3 coding sequence is TGTGCTAGTGGTTTACAGGGGGCTGCCGGGGAGCTGTTTTTT. Looking up the rest from reference TRBV12-5 and TRBJ2-2 gives the full variable domain: DARVTQTPRHKVTEMGQEVTMRCQPILGHNTVFWYRQTMMQGLELLAYFRNRAPLDDSGMPKDRFSAEMPDATLATLKIQPSEPRDSAVYFCASGLQGAAGELFFGEGSRLTVL.

The rearrangement links TRBV19 to TRBJ2-7; no reliable D call. Germline CDR1 LNHDA, CDR2 SQIVND (reference sequence). CDR3 size: 14 residues. Trimming removed 6 bases at V and 2 bases at J, with 14 bases between. Written as DNA, the CDR3 is TGTGCCAGTAGCTCTACCCTAATAACCTACGAGCAGTACTTC. Translated, it gives CASSSTLITYEQYF.

This chain joins TRBV10-3 and TRBJ1-2; 7 bases are a match to TRBD1. Germline V CDR1 and CDR2: ENHRY, SYGVKD. After removal of 6 bases from V and 4 bases from J, the junction contained 11 bases not matched to a gene. The CDR3 has 15 residues. The CDR3 DNA reads as TGTGCCATCAGACCCCTCCAGGGGGTCACCTATGGCTACACCTTC. This sequence encodes CAIRPLQGVTYGYTF.

This clone appeared a few times. The rearrangement uses TRBV20-1 and TRBJ2-4, with D perhaps TRBD2 (5 bases). The CDR3 is 13 residues long. Germline values: CDR1 DFQATT, CDR2 SNEGSKA (reference sequence). Trimming left V 7 bases short and J 4 bases short, with 14 bases between. DNA for the CDR3: TGCAGTGTTAGTCGGACGGGGAAAAACATTCAGTACTTC. It translates to CSVSRTGKNIQYF.

The CDR3 DNA reads as TGTGCCAGTCTTAACACCGGGGAGCTGTTTTTT. It codes for CASLNTGELFF. The chain has TRBV18 and TRBJ2-2; D is uncertain. The CDR3 consists of 11 residues. The germline gives CDR1 KGHSH, CDR2 LQKENI. Trimming took 9 bases from V and 2 from J, leaving 4 bases between them.

The V gene is TRBV27, the J gene TRBJ2-7; possibly TRBD2 for D (6 bases). The CDR3 runs 11 residues. V lost 8 bases and J lost 4, with 9 bases in between. Germline assignment: CDR1 MNHEY and CDR2 SMNVEV (reference sequence). For the CDR3, the DNA is TGTGCCAGCTCGGGGAGGTACGAGCAGTACTTC. It codes for CASSGRYEQYF.

The chain couples TRBV9 to TRBJ1-1; D unresolved. The CDR3 runs to 12 residues. V was pared by 3 bases and J by 5 bases, with 8 bases between. Germline V gene data show CDR1 as SGDLS and CDR2 as YYNGEE. CDR3 loop: CASSALRTEAFF. The CDR3 coding sequence is TGTGCCAGCAGCGCCCTTCGGACTGAAGCTTTCTTT.

This chain connects TRBV6-1 to TRBJ1-5; unclear D gene. CDR3 size: 15 residues. The V end lost 1 base, the J end lost 5 bases, and 12 bases lay between the germline ends. Germline lookup yields CDR1 MNHNS and CDR2 SASEGT. CDR3 region: CASSEDNSLHQPQHF. CDR3 sequence (DNA): TGTGCCAGCAGTGAAGATAACTCGCTGCATCAGCCCCAGCATTTT.

The chain recombines TRBV11-2 with TRBJ1-1; 9 positions agree with TRBD1. The germline V gene has CDR1 SGHAT and CDR2 FQNNGV. J gave up 1 base and V 5 bases, and 8 bases lay outside the gene matches. The CDR3 spans 16 residues. In DNA, the CDR3 is TGTGCCAGCAGCCTCAGACAGGGGGGAGAGAACACTGAAGCTTTCTTT. Its protein product is CASSLRQGGENTEAFF. Full variable domain (remainder filled in from reference TRBV11-2 and TRBJ1-1): EAGVAQSPRYKIIEKRQSVAFWCNPISGHATLYWYQQILGQGPKLLIQFQNNGVVDDSQLPKDRFSAERLKGVDSTLKIQPAKLEDSAVYLCASSLRQGGENTEAFFGQGTRLTVV.

V gene TRBV6-4 combines with J gene TRBJ1-2, with D possibly matching TRBD1 (5 bases). V was trimmed by 6 bases and J by 4 bases, leaving 18 bases between them. The germline V gene encodes CDR1 MRHNA and CDR2 SNTAGT. The CDR3 has 15 amino acids. This chain's CDR3 is CASSLNPGGGYGYTF. Written as DNA, the CDR3 is TGTGCCAGCAGCCTTAACCCCGGGGGTGGCTATGGCTACACCTTC.

This chain uses TRBV28 with TRBJ2-2; the match to TRBD1 covers 9 bases. This CDR3 has 18 residues. In germline, CDR1 is MDHEN, CDR2 SYDVKM. V was pared by 3 bases and J by 6 bases, with 14 bases of the junction left unmatched. CDR3 sequence reads: CASSLHYGYRGQSGELFF. For the CDR3, the DNA is TGTGCCAGCAGTTTGCATTATGGTTACAGGGGGCAATCCGGGGAGCTGTTTTTT.

The chain employs TRBV14 and TRBJ1-4, with 7 bases that match TRBD1. The CDR3 runs to 18 residues. CDR1 is SGHDN and CDR2 is FVKESK in the germline V gene. V dropped 1 base and J dropped 7; count of bases not matched to a gene: 15. The CDR3 DNA reads as TGTGCCAGCAGCCAAGCCCGGGACAGTGTTGGTATTCGTGAAAAACTGTTTTTT. Translation: CASSQARDSVGIREKLFF.

V gene TRBV4-1 combines with J gene TRBJ2-3; 9 bases fit TRBD1. The CDR3 has 15 amino acids. Germline CDR1 is MGHRA and CDR2 is YSYEKL. Unmatched junction bases numbered 5, after V lost 1 base and J lost 6 bases. CDR3 in DNA: TGCGCCAGCAGCCAAGCACAGGGGGCTACGGATACGCAGTATTTT. The encoded protein is CASSQAQGATDTQYF.

CDR3: CASSAEGTSGEYEQYF. The CDR3 DNA follows: TGTGCCAGCAGCGCAGAGGGGACTAGCGGGGAGTACGAGCAGTACTTC. The chain uses TRBV9 and TRBJ2-7; TRBD2 aligns across 13 bases. This CDR3 region has 16 residues. J was trimmed by 4 bases and V by 3 bases; bases with no gene match: 7. Germline loops: CDR1 SGDLS, CDR2 YYNGEE. The full variable domain, completed using reference TRBV9 and TRBJ2-7, is DSGVTQTPKHLITATGQRVTLRCSPRSGDLSVYWYQQSLDQGLQFLIQYYNGEERAKGNILERFSAQQFPDLHSELNLSSLELGDSALYFCASSAEGTSGEYEQYFGPGTRLTVT.

Here the CDR3 DNA reads TGTGCCAGCAGCTGGGACAGGGGCAACACAGATACGCAGTATTTT. It yields the protein CASSWDRGNTDTQYF. V usage is TRBV5-4 and J usage is TRBJ2-3; TRBD1 agrees at 10 bases. The CDR3 spans 15 residues. Germline V gene lookup returns CDR1 SGHNT and CDR2 YYREEE (reference sequence). V lost 3 bases, J lost 2 bases, and 3 bases stayed unmatched.

This chain links TRBV19 with TRBJ1-2, with TRBD1 matching over 7 bases. The CDR3 is 14 residues long. Germline V gives CDR1 LNHDA, CDR2 SQIVND (reference sequence). V shed 5 bases, J shed 8 bases, and the junction held 11 bases outside the gene matches. The CDR3 is CASSPRQGVGGYTF. CDR3 nucleotides: TGTGCCAGTAGTCCCCGGCAGGGGGTCGGAGGCTACACCTTC.

The CDR3 nucleotides are TGCGCCAGCAGCCAAGACATGGGCAGGTACTCTGGAAACACCATATATTTT. The encoded protein is CASSQDMGRYSGNTIYF. This sequence joins TRBV4-1 and TRBJ1-3; no definite D call. The CDR3 runs to 17 residues. Between the trimmed V and J ends, which lost 0 bases and 0 bases, there was a span of 12 bases. CDR1 is MGHRA, CDR2 YSYEKL, per germline.

V is TRBV20-1 and J is TRBJ1-5, with no clear D. The CDR3 length is 13 residues. The germline V gene has CDR1 DFQATT and CDR2 SNEGSKA (reference sequence). The ends were cut back, 3 bases at V and 5 bases at J, with 11 bases in the middle. The CDR3, as DNA: TGCAGTGCTAGTAGTGGGGAGGATCAGCCCCAGCATTTT. It yields the protein CSASSGEDQPQHF.

V usage is TRBV5-1 and J usage is TRBJ1-5; a weak D match, TRBD1 (5 bases). This CDR3 comprises 15 residues. V shed 4 bases and J shed 3 bases, with 14 bases lying between them. Germline CDR1 and CDR2: SGHRS and YFSETQ. The CDR3 nucleotides read TGCGCCAGCAGCCTCTTGGGAGGGGACAATCAGCCCCAGCATTTT. Translating gives CASSLLGGDNQPQHF. The full variable domain, completed using reference TRBV5-1 and TRBJ1-5, is KAGVTQTPRYLIKTRGQQVTLSCSPISGHRSVSWYQQTPGQGLQFLFEYFSETQRNKGNFPGRFSGRQFSNSRSEMNVSTLELGDSALYLCASSLLGGDNQPQHFGDGTRLSIL.

The chain has TRBV5-6 and TRBJ2-1; 8 bases align to TRBD2. Germline CDR1 is SGHDT and CDR2 is YYEEEE. The CDR3 length is 14 residues. The V gene end was trimmed by 5 bases and the J gene end by 4 bases; junction bases not matched to a gene: 5. CDR3: CASRGLGSYNEQFF. The CDR3 bases are TGTGCCAGCAGGGGACTAGGGTCTTACAATGAGCAGTTCTTC. Full variable domain (rest looked up from reference TRBV5-6 and TRBJ2-1): DAGVTQSPTHLIKTRGQQVTLRCSPKSGHDTVSWYQQALGQGPQFIFQYYEEEERQRGNFPDRFSGHQFPNYSSELNVNALLLGDSALYLCASRGLGSYNEQFFGPGTRLTVL.

The rearrangement joins TRBV5-1 to TRBJ1-1, with D unresolved. The CDR3 is made up of 14 amino acids. Germline CDR1 and CDR2: SGHRS and YFSETQ. The V end lost 4 bases, the J end lost 1 base, and 11 bases lay between the germline ends. CDR3 sequence reads: CASSPADTNTEAFF. CDR3 in DNA: TGCGCCAGCAGCCCCGCTGACACGAACACTGAAGCTTTCTTT.

V is TRBV9 and J is TRBJ1-4, with D tentatively TRBD1 (6 bases). V was clipped by 2 bases and J by 3 bases, with 11 bases between them. Per the germline V gene, CDR1 is SGDLS and CDR2 is YYNGEE. This CDR3 contains 15 residues. The CDR3 is CASSVGGTANEKLFF. In DNA, the CDR3 is TGTGCCAGCAGCGTTGGGGGCACAGCTAATGAAAAACTGTTTTTT.

In DNA form, the CDR3 reads TGTGCCTGGAGTTATGCGACAGATACGCAGTATTTT. This translates into CAWSYATDTQYF. This rearrangement joins TRBV30 to TRBJ2-3; D not resolved. V lost 2 bases and J lost 3, with 6 bases in between. This CDR3 is 12 amino acids long. The germline V gene encodes CDR1 GTSNPN and CDR2 SVGIG (reference sequence).

This chain links TRBV30 with TRBJ2-5, with D unresolved. The CDR3 is made up of 13 amino acids. Germline CDR1 reads GTSNPN; CDR2 reads SVGIG (reference sequence). Deletions cut 1 base from V and 8 bases from J, with 14 bases between. CDR3: CAWSGSLDGTQYF. In nucleotides, the CDR3 is TGTGCCTGGAGTGGGTCTCTAGATGGTACCCAGTACTTC.

This chain uses TRBV4-3 with TRBJ2-7; tentative D call: TRBD2 (6 bases). The germline V gene has CDR1 LGHNA and CDR2 YSLEER. V lost 5 bases and J lost 4, with 18 bases in between. The CDR3 extends over 15 amino acids. Here the CDR3 reads CASSSQVEGRYEQYF. The CDR3, as DNA: TGCGCCAGCAGCTCCCAGGTGGAGGGTCGGTACGAGCAGTACTTC.

The chain couples TRBV6-5 to TRBJ2-4, with 9 bases aligning to TRBD1. Germline lookup yields CDR1 MNHEY and CDR2 SVGAGI. V dropped 4 bases and J dropped 0; count of bases not matched to a gene: 4. The CDR3 runs 16 residues. The CDR3 bases are TGTGCCAGCAGTTGGGACAGGGATCTAGCCAAAAACATTCAGTACTTC. This sequence encodes CASSWDRDLAKNIQYF.

The chain is built from TRBV19 and TRBJ1-1, with no clear D. The V and J ends lost 0 bases and 1 base respectively, with 15 bases between them. The CDR3 runs to 17 residues. The germline V gene encodes CDR1 LNHDA and CDR2 SQIVND (reference sequence). The CDR3, as DNA: TGTGCCAGTAGTATAGACTCCCTGGAGCGGCCGAACACTGAAGCTTTCTTT. This codes for CASSIDSLERPNTEAFF.